The 31 T cell receptor beta chains in this list originate from one sample, sequenced in a study of shared clonotypes between healthy human individuals. Only in-frame clones appear in the TCRdb table, and some are missing; sequencing was by immunoSEQ multiplex PCR. The profile shows about 610,000 clones, roughly 97% of them singletons. The sequenced sample consisted of naive CD4+ T cells sorted from blood. Regarding subset: CD45RA+ positively selected. Receptors originate from a woman aged 25 to 39 in good health.

This clone has more than one count but fewer than ten. The chain links TRBV27 to TRBJ1-5; possibly TRBD1 for D (5 bases). V was trimmed by 6 bases and J by 5 bases, leaving 11 bases between them. In germline, CDR1 is MNHEY, CDR2 SMNVEV (reference sequence). CDR3 length: 13 residues. Written as DNA, the CDR3 is TGTGCCAGCAGCTGGGACGTCTATCAGCCCCAGCATTTT. The encoded protein is CASSWDVYQPQHF.

The V and J genes are TRBV5-4 and TRBJ2-7; 7 bases are a match to TRBD2. V shed 4 bases, J shed 0 bases, and the junction held 10 bases outside the gene matches. Germline CDR1 reads SGHNT; CDR2 reads YYREEE (reference sequence). This CDR3 has 16 amino acids. The DNA for the CDR3 is TGTGCCAGCAGCCCGAGAGGGACTAAATACTCCTACGAGCAGTACTTC. It codes for CASSPRGTKYSYEQYF. The full variable domain, rest sourced from reference TRBV5-4 and TRBJ2-7, is ETGVTQSPTHLIKTRGQQVTLRCSSQSGHNTVSWYQQALGQGPQFIFQYYREEENGRGNFPPRFSGLQFPNYSSELNVNALELDDSALYLCASSPRGTKYSYEQYFGPGTRLTVT.

The V and J genes are TRBV7-9 and TRBJ2-1; no reliable D call. CDR1 and CDR2 from the germline V gene are SEHNR and FQNEAQ (reference sequence). The CDR3 extends over 12 amino acids. V lost 4 bases and J lost 7, with 8 bases in between. Here the CDR3 reads CASSSPRNEQFF. The DNA for the CDR3 is TGTGCCAGCAGCTCCCCGCGGAATGAGCAGTTCTTC.

This clone was seen only a few times. This rearrangement joins TRBV28 to TRBJ1-2; D gene uncertain. This CDR3 is 13 amino acids long. CDR1 is MDHEN and CDR2 is SYDVKM in the germline V gene. With 4 bases removed from V and 5 bases from J, the gap between germline ends came to 11 bases. The CDR3 DNA reads as TGTGCCAGCAGTTCCCCAAACGAGTATGGCTACACCTTC. Protein: CASSSPNEYGYTF.

This clone was seen a few times. The chain couples TRBV23-1 to TRBJ2-4, with no clear D. TRBV23-1 is identified as an open reading frame with a role that is uncertain. The CDR3 sequence is 8 residues long. V was pared by 8 bases and J by 14 bases, with 7 bases between. CDR3 region: CASGSKYF. In nucleotides, the CDR3 is TGCGCCAGCGGATCCAAGTACTTC.

The chain joins TRBV11-3 to TRBJ2-7, with TRBD2 as a possible D gene (6 bases). V was pared by 5 bases and J by 3 bases, with 23 bases between. The CDR3 extends over 17 amino acids. The V gene's germline CDR1 is SGHNT and CDR2 YENEEA. The CDR3 loop reads CASSPGVGGKSLYEQYF. CDR3 nucleotides: TGTGCCAGCAGCCCGGGTGTTGGGGGGAAATCCCTCTACGAGCAGTACTTC.

The chain uses TRBV28 and TRBJ2-7; a weak D match, TRBD1 (5 bases). Germline V lookup: CDR1 MDHEN, CDR2 SYDVKM. V was pared by 8 bases and J by 3 bases, with 20 bases between. The CDR3 contains 15 residues. The CDR3 DNA follows: TGTGCCAGCCATCACTCCGACAGTTTTATCTACGAGCAGTACTTC. Protein: CASHHSDSFIYEQYF. The complete variable domain, with remaining parts taken from reference TRBV28 and TRBJ2-7, reads DVKVTQSSRYLVKRTGEKVFLECVQDMDHENMFWYRQDPGLGLRLIYFSYDVKMKEKGDIPEGYSVSREKKERFSLILESASTNQTSMYLCASHHSDSFIYEQYFGPGTRLTVT.

This chain links TRBV18 with TRBJ1-5; possibly TRBD1 for D (5 bases). This CDR3 has 14 amino acids. V gave up 2 bases and J gave up 4 bases, with 9 bases separating them. From germline, CDR1 is KGHSH and CDR2 LQKENI. CDR3 protein: CASSPNGGNQPQHF. In DNA, the CDR3 is TGTGCCAGCTCACCAAACGGGGGGAATCAGCCCCAGCATTTT. Together with reference TRBV18 and TRBJ1-5, the CDR3 gives the full variable domain: NAGVMQNPRHLVRRRGQEARLRCSPMKGHSHVYWYRQLPEEGLKFMVYLQKENIIDESGMPKERFSAEFPKEGPSILRIQQVVRGDSAAYFCASSPNGGNQPQHFGDGTRLSIL.

The rearrangement uses TRBV9 and TRBJ2-1, with 9 bases fitting TRBD2. The ends lost 3 bases at V and 8 bases at J; junction bases unmatched: 9. Per germline, CDR1 SGDLS and CDR2 YYNGEE. CDR3 length equals 15 residues. The CDR3 nucleotides are TGTGCCAGCAGCGCCCGGTCTAGCGGGACCTATGAGCAGTTCTTC. It specifies CASSARSSGTYEQFF.

This chain joins TRBV7-3 and TRBJ2-5, with no clear D. CDR3 length equals 14 residues. The germline V and J ends were trimmed by 5 bases and 7 bases, with 17 bases remaining between them. From germline, CDR1 is SGHTA and CDR2 FQGTGA. The DNA of the CDR3 is TGTGCCAGCAGCCTTCTACCTCCGCCAGGGACCCAGTACTTC. The encoded protein is CASSLLPPPGTQYF.

The chain links TRBV5-1 to TRBJ2-3; TRBD2 matches at 10 bases. CDR3 length: 18 residues. The germline gives CDR1 SGHRS, CDR2 YFSETQ. With V trimmed by 0 bases and J by 2 bases, 9 bases remained unmatched. CDR3 DNA: TGCGCCAGCAGCTTGGGCGGACTAGCGGTTCCCCCCACAGATACGCAGTATTTT. It specifies CASSLGGLAVPPTDTQYF. The entire variable domain, with the rest obtained from reference TRBV5-1 and TRBJ2-3, is as follows: KAGVTQTPRYLIKTRGQQVTLSCSPISGHRSVSWYQQTPGQGLQFLFEYFSETQRNKGNFPGRFSGRQFSNSRSEMNVSTLELGDSALYLCASSLGGLAVPPTDTQYFGPGTRLTVL.

This chain uses TRBV30 with TRBJ1-1; D is undetermined. CDR3 length: 11 residues. V lost 5 bases and J 3 bases, leaving 7 bases between the germline ends. CDR1 and CDR2 (germline): GTSNPN, SVGIG (reference sequence). In DNA form, the CDR3 reads TGTGCCTGGGGAAGGTACACTGAAGCTTTCTTT. Translation gives CAWGRYTEAFF.

This clone was found once. The chain couples TRBV18 to TRBJ1-4; D ambiguous. The CDR3 is made up of 15 amino acids. Germline V gene data show CDR1 as KGHSH and CDR2 as LQKENI. V was trimmed by 3 bases and J by 8 bases, leaving 16 bases between them. CDR3 DNA sequence: TGTGCCAGCTCACCTGATGCGGGTTTGCTCGAAAAACTGTTTTTT. Amino acid sequence: CASSPDAGLLEKLFF.

The rearrangement links TRBV5-1 to TRBJ2-7; D gene ambiguous. CDR3 length equals 15 residues. The V gene lost 4 bases and the J gene lost 6 bases, with 20 bases spanning the gap. The germline V gene encodes CDR1 SGHRS and CDR2 YFSETQ. The CDR3 nucleotides are TGCGCCAGCAGCCCAACAGCAGGTCCTACGAGCGAGCAGTACTTC. It translates to CASSPTAGPTSEQYF. Complete variable domain (other parts from reference TRBV5-1 and TRBJ2-7): KAGVTQTPRYLIKTRGQQVTLSCSPISGHRSVSWYQQTPGQGLQFLFEYFSETQRNKGNFPGRFSGRQFSNSRSEMNVSTLELGDSALYLCASSPTAGPTSEQYFGPGTRLTVT.

CDR3 in amino acids: CASSWKNTEAFF. The CDR3 region has the DNA TGTGCCAGCAGTTGGAAGAACACTGAAGCTTTCTTT. The chain couples TRBV28 to TRBJ1-1; D remains ambiguous. The CDR3 covers 12 residues. V was shortened by 4 bases and J by 1 base, with 4 bases between the two germline ends. Germline CDR1 is MDHEN and CDR2 is SYDVKM.

Here the CDR3 reads CASSSRDTLLRYTF. CDR3 DNA: TGTGCCAGCAGCTCGCGGGACACCCTCCTTAGGTACACCTTC. The J gene is TRBJ1-2, the V gene TRBV7-8, with a tentative D call TRBD1 (6 bases). The V gene's germline CDR1 is SGHVS and CDR2 FQNEAQ. V lost 4 bases to trimming and J lost 11 bases, with 20 bases between them. The CDR3 has 14 amino acids.

V is TRBV7-2 and J is TRBJ2-7, with D unclear. Germline assignment: CDR1 SGHTA and CDR2 FQGNSA. V gave up 1 base and J gave up 6 bases, with 13 bases separating them. This CDR3 contains 14 residues. As DNA, the CDR3 is TGTGCCAGCAGCTTAGTCCTCGCCAGGAGCGAGCAGTACTTC. Protein product: CASSLVLARSEQYF.

The genes are TRBV7-2 and TRBJ1-1, with a possible D match to TRBD1 (6 bases). Trimming stripped 5 bases from V and 0 bases from J, with 13 bases between. From germline, CDR1 is SGHTA and CDR2 FQGNSA. This CDR3 contains 15 residues. The CDR3 sequence: CASSPSDRMNTEAFF. DNA of the CDR3: TGTGCCAGCAGCCCATCGGACAGAATGAACACTGAAGCTTTCTTT.

The chain combines TRBV7-6 with TRBJ1-4; D gene uncertain. CDR1 and CDR2 from the germline V gene are SGHVS and FNYEAQ. Trimming removed 6 bases at V and 3 bases at J, with 11 bases between. The CDR3 spans 14 residues. CDR3 region: CASSLSEANEKLFF. The CDR3, as DNA: TGTGCCAGCAGTTTAAGCGAAGCTAATGAAAAACTGTTTTTT.

The count of this clone is one. The chain combines TRBV28 with TRBJ2-7; TRBD2 agrees at 7 bases. The CDR3 is made up of 12 amino acids. With 5 bases clipped from V and 7 bases from J, the junction kept 5 bases outside the gene matches. CDR1 and CDR2 (germline): MDHEN, SYDVKM. CDR3 DNA sequence: TGTGCCAGCAGTCTCGCGGGGGAGGAGCAGTACTTC. This gives the protein CASSLAGEEQYF.

The chain uses TRBV14 and TRBJ2-1; tentative D call: TRBD2 (6 bases). Germline V gene lookup returns CDR1 SGHDN and CDR2 FVKESK. The CDR3 has 17 amino acids. Trimming removed 2 bases from V and 8 bases from J, with 22 bases in between. CDR3: CASSQSRGPGGDHEQFF. The DNA of the CDR3 is TGTGCCAGCAGCCAATCACGCGGCCCCGGCGGGGACCATGAGCAGTTCTTC. The full variable domain, with the rest looked up from reference TRBV14 and TRBJ2-1, is EAGVTQFPSHSVIEKGQTVTLRCDPISGHDNLYWYRRVMGKEIKFLLHFVKESKQDESGMPNNRFLAERTGGTYSTLKVQPAELEDSGVYFCASSQSRGPGGDHEQFFGPGTRLTVL.

The DNA of the CDR3 is TGCAGCTTCAGGGGCTACGAGCAGTACTTC. Amino acids: CSFRGYEQYF. This chain connects TRBV29-1 to TRBJ2-7; D perhaps matches TRBD1 (6 bases). This CDR3 is built from 10 residues. Germline V gene lookup returns CDR1 SQVTM and CDR2 ANQGSEA. The V end was cut by 8 bases, the J end by 3 bases, with 8 bases between.

This chain joins TRBV6-5 and TRBJ2-4, with 15 nucleotides matching TRBD2. V was pared by 10 bases and J by 3 bases, with 4 bases of the junction left unmatched. CDR1 and CDR2 (germline): MNHEY, SVGAGI. There are 15 residues in the CDR3. For the CDR3, the DNA is TGTGCCACCCGGGGACTAGCGGGGGGCAAAAACATTCAGTACTTC. It translates to CATRGLAGGKNIQYF.

This sequence joins TRBV7-9 and TRBJ2-7, with 8 bases matching TRBD2. The CDR3 sequence is 16 residues long. CDR1 is SEHNR and CDR2 is FQNEAQ in the germline V gene (reference sequence). The junction had 8 bases not matched to a gene; V was cut back by 3 bases and J by 1 base. CDR3 protein: CASSLRASGRSYEQYF. The CDR3 nucleotides are TGTGCCAGCAGCTTGAGGGCTAGCGGGCGATCCTACGAGCAGTACTTC.

The chain carries TRBV10-2 and TRBJ2-1; 8 bases map to TRBD2. The germline V gene has CDR1 WSHSY and CDR2 SAAADI. V was clipped by 6 bases and J by 4 bases; unmatched bases: 8. This CDR3 spans 15 amino acids. DNA for the CDR3: TGCGCCAGCAGGGCCATAGCGGGGAAGTACAATGAGCAGTTCTTC. It yields the protein CASRAIAGKYNEQFF.

The gene calls are TRBV27 and TRBJ2-5; D is tentatively TRBD1 or TRBD2 (6 bases each). V was clipped by 3 bases and J by 1 base, with 9 bases between them. The germline V gene has CDR1 MNHEY and CDR2 SMNVEV (reference sequence). The CDR3 is made up of 14 amino acids. The CDR3 DNA reads TGTGCCAGCAGTTTGGGGGGCTTCCAAGAGACCCAGTACTTC. This gives the protein CASSLGGFQETQYF.

The CDR3 loop is CASGDSPSGNTIYF. The CDR3 DNA is TGTGCCAGTGGGGACAGCCCCTCTGGAAACACCATATATTTT. The chain uses TRBV6-5 and TRBJ1-3, with 7 bases matching TRBD1. J gave up 0 bases and V 9 bases, and 5 bases lay outside the gene matches. This CDR3 has 14 residues. Germline V lookup: CDR1 MNHEY, CDR2 SVGAGI.

This clone showed up just once. This chain links TRBV11-3 with TRBJ2-1; no reliable D call. Germline V gene sequence: CDR1 SGHNT, CDR2 YENEEA. This CDR3 has 14 amino acids. Trimming shortened V by 5 bases and J by 5 bases, and 13 bases separated the two germline ends. The DNA of the CDR3 is TGTGCCAGCAGCACGATAGGACGGGACAATGAGCAGTTCTTC. It encodes CASSTIGRDNEQFF.

The chain joins TRBV28 to TRBJ1-4, with D unclear. Germline lookup yields CDR1 MDHEN and CDR2 SYDVKM. The ends were cut back, 6 bases at V and 8 bases at J, with 7 bases in the middle. This CDR3 is 11 amino acids long. CDR3 amino acids: CASRKWEKLFF. DNA for the CDR3: TGTGCCAGCAGGAAATGGGAAAAACTGTTTTTT.

The V gene is TRBV2, the J gene TRBJ2-2; no clear D. Germline lookup yields CDR1 SNHLY and CDR2 FYNNEI. Between the trimmed V and J ends, which lost 6 bases and 7 bases, there was a span of 12 bases. The CDR3 length is 13 residues. CDR3 DNA: TGTGCCAGCAGCTTGTCGATGAGCGGGGAGCTGTTTTTT. Its translation is CASSLSMSGELFF. Drawing the rest from reference TRBV2 and TRBJ2-2, the complete variable domain is EPEVTQTPSHQVTQMGQEVILRCVPISNHLYFYWYRQILGQKVEFLVSFYNNEISEKSEIFDDQFSVERPDGSNFTLKIRSTKLEDSAMYFCASSLSMSGELFFGEGSRLTVL.

This chain connects TRBV5-5 to TRBJ2-7; D is uncertain. Germline V gives CDR1 SGHKS, CDR2 YYEKEE (reference sequence). CDR3 length equals 13 residues. V dropped 0 bases and J dropped 5 bases, with 9 bases sitting between them. The CDR3 region is CASSLGGENEQYF. The DNA for the CDR3 is TGTGCCAGCAGCTTGGGGGGTGAGAACGAGCAGTACTTC.